This T cell receptor beta chain is from a study of beta chain features in type 1 diabetes. Turning to the study itself: Patients were similar to healthy donors in age and gender (as well as in cell yields).

The length of the CDR3 is 16 residues. After removal of 1 base from V and 5 bases from J, the junction contained 8 bases not matched to a gene. Germline V CDR1 and CDR2: SGHVS, FQNEAQ. This clone was counted between two and nine times. It was via CD45RO/CCR7/CD25/CD127/CD95/CD27 that CD4+ naive, central memory, regulatory and stem cell-like memory cells were sorted. Sequenced material consisted of expressed TCRB transcripts (all of the isolated RNA was reverse transcribed). The average output of naive, central memory and regulatory T cell samples was a few million reads. Using immunoSEQ multiplex PCR, the repertoire was profiled, and TCRdb retains in-frame clones only, with some absent. The sample has about 370,000 clones, more than 13% seen once.

This receptor was taken from a woman aged 18-30 years in good health. This chain joins TRBV7-8 and TRBJ1-5; 7 nucleotides agree with TRBD1. Sequencing was performed on naive CD4+ T cells from blood. DNA for the CDR3: TGTGCCAGCAGCTTAGTGATACAGGGGAGATATCAGCCCCAGCATTTT. Its protein is CASSLVIQGRYQPQHF.